This T cell receptor (beta chain) was identified in a study of blood T cell repertoires in COVID-19 (TCRdb year 2020). Broadly, across the study: Collaborator samples came from the United States, Italy and Spain and covered acute and convalescent phases of COVID-19. The material from the prospective study consisted of cDNA or gDNA derived from T cells, B-cell-depleted T cells, or PBMCs. The dataset comprised deeply sampled blood TCRbeta repertoires from subjects exposed to, actively infected with, or recovered from COVID-19. The repertoires were released in a freely available public database meant as a resource for research on the immune response to SARS-CoV-2. The samples were drawn from two sources: the first 160 participants of the ongoing ImmuneRACE study, and 1,000 to 1,500 subjects contributed by 6 global collaborators. Sample metadata almost always included a de-identified subject ID, COVID-19 status, age in years and sex. Where available, HLA class I and class II types were taken from metadata supplied by the sample provider and were not determined by assay-based typing. Overall results and qualifications from the work: The amount of clinical and demographic metadata varied by source and participant and was provided uncurated.

TCRbeta CDR3 regions were amplified from genomic DNA using the immunoSEQ Assay, a bias-controlled multiplex PCR. For the original study's pipeline: The number of nucleated cells in each sample was estimated by amplification of reference gene primers within the assay. To quantify the absolute abundance of each unique TCRbeta CDR3 rearrangement, sequence reads were collapsed and filtered. For each sample, productive Simpson clonality was calculated as the square root of Simpson's diversity index across productive rearrangements. Here the immuneACCESS table is served through TCRdb, limited to in-frame sequences with V and J called. Missing clones are a known gap in these copies; in checked studies unresolved V genes cover under half, and the rest lacks a known reason. V, J and clone size are taken as reported in that table, and D and trimming were inferred from the DNA itself. In all, the sample holds about 300,000 clones, and approximately 88% of those were seen once. 1.5% to 2% of the sample is held by the ten biggest clonotypes.

The CDR3 starts with the cysteine, ends with the phenylalanine, and has 13 residues. Only CDR3 DNA remains: 39 bases, in frame from the first base. Trimming removed 0 bases from V and 7 bases from J, leaving 8 bases between the germline ends. As encoded in the germline V gene, CDR1 is KGHDR while CDR2 is SFDVKD. One collaborating source in Seattle enrolled patients while the patients were actively infected and followed the patients over time throughout the course of disease. Each collaborating institution followed its own protocols to collect whole blood in K2EDTA tubes. Collaborator samples were shipped for TCRbeta analysis as frozen whole blood, isolated PBMCs, or DNA extracted from either sample type. With respect to this clone: It lacks a known antigen. Base-call qualities are not available, and no considerably larger clone is one nucleotide away.

The source material was peripheral blood. The sequence links TRBV24-1 to TRBJ1-2, with the identity of the D gene unclear. This clonotype was sampled from a woman in her 30s with COVID-19, enrolled during active disease. CDR3 reads: CATSDLHGFGYTF. The base sequence is TGTGCCACCAGTGATTTGCACGGTTTTGGCTACACCTTC.